Given below is one T cell receptor beta chain in context. Its antigen is unknown. Treatment indicated: around 19 received Ad26.COV2.S at low or high dose, single or two shots; about 5 received placebo; per-sample allocation not given. The investigators took samples on day 63 after the first vaccine or placebo injection. Boston hosted the donor, who was an adult aged 18-55 years. Expression of Wuhan-strain SARS-CoV-2 spike came from the Ad26 vector that formed the vaccine. Trimming removed 2 bases from V and 5 bases from J; junction bases left unmatched: 11. This CDR3 contains 16 residues. Germline CDR1 reads MNHEY; CDR2 reads SVGAGI. Some clones are missing from TCRdb's copy, which holds only in-frame ones; the method was immunoSEQ multiplex PCR. The table has a few hundred thousand clones, over 80% seen once; the top ten hold about 1.6%. These data originate in a study of Ad26.COV2.S vaccination and SARS-CoV-2 variants. Findings of the study overall: After vaccination, substantial breadth of spike-specific CD8+ and CD4+ responses was reported. Total T cell responses may have been underestimated by the TCR breadth and depth analyses.

This sample comprised peripheral blood, obtained in a trial of Ad26.COV2.S vaccine versus placebo. This chain links TRBV6-5 with TRBJ1-1, with TRBD1 identical over 7 bases. The receptor comes from a person aged 18-60 years who received the Ad26.COV2.S COVID-19 vaccine or a placebo. The CDR3 DNA reads as TGTGCCAGCAGTTACGGCGTTCCCCAGGGGGAGACTGAAGCTTTCTTT. It specifies CASSYGVPQGETEAFF.